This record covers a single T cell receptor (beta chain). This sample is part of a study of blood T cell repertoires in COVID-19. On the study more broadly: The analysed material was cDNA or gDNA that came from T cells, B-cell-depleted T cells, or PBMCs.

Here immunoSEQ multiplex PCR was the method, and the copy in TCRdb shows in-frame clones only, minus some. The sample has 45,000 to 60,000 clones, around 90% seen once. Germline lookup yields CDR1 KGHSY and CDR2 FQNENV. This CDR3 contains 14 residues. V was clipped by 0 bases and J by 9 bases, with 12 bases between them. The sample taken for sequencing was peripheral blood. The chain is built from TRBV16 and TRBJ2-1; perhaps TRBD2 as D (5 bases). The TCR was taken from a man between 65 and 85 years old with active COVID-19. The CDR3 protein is CASSQSWLAGEQFF. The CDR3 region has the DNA TGTGCCAGCAGCCAATCGTGGCTAGCAGGTGAGCAGTTCTTC.